This is a list of T cell receptor beta chains from one sample in a study of cytomegalovirus exposure and HLA in healthy donors. Some clones are missing from TCRdb's copy, which holds only in-frame ones; the method was immunoSEQ multiplex PCR. The sample includes over 95,000 clones, around 77% seen only once; the top ten take about 10%. The sample consisted of PBMCs. The receptors stem from a man aged 40-55 years in good health and CMV-seropositive. CDR3s include the opening cysteine and the closing phenylalanine or tryptophan. The D gene is left open where the match is weak. The size of a clone is reported for some rows only, either as once, few or many, or as a class for expanded clones.

j_call: TRBJ1-3; v_call: TRBV11-3; clone_size: NA; cdr3_length: 14; d_call: NA; cdr3_nt: TGTGCCAGCAGCTTAGCCTGGGGGCGAAACACCATATATTTT; cdr3_aa: CASSLAWGRNTIYF
j_call: TRBJ2-3; v_call: TRBV6-6; clone_size: NA; cdr3_length: 15; d_call: NA; cdr3_nt: TGTGCCAGCAGTTCGGGGTCTCATCGCACAGATACGCAGTATTTT; cdr3_aa: CASSSGSHRTDTQYF
j_call: TRBJ1-6; v_call: TRBV25-1; clone_size: NA; cdr3_length: 13; d_call: NA; cdr3_nt: TGTGCCAGCACCCCTCAGGGGAATTCACCCCTCCACTTT; cdr3_aa: CASTPQGNSPLHF
j_call: TRBJ1-5; v_call: TRBV2; clone_size: NA; cdr3_length: 15; d_call: NA; cdr3_nt: TGTGCCAGCAGGACAGGCGACCTGGAGAGGCAGCCCCAGCATTTT; cdr3_aa: CASRTGDLERQPQHF
j_call: TRBJ2-1; v_call: TRBV4-1; clone_size: once; cdr3_length: 14; d_call: TRBD2; cdr3_nt: TGCGCCAGCAGCCAGATCCCCGGGGGGGTTGAGCAGTTCTTC; cdr3_aa: CASSQIPGGVEQFF
j_call: TRBJ1-2; v_call: TRBV27; clone_size: NA; cdr3_length: 17; d_call: TRBD1; cdr3_nt: TGTGCCAGCAGCTCTAAAGAGGGGGCGGAAGCTAACTATGGCTACACCTTC; cdr3_aa: CASSSKEGAEANYGYTF
j_call: TRBJ2-7; v_call: TRBV10-3; clone_size: NA; cdr3_length: 14; d_call: TRBD2; cdr3_nt: TGTGCCACCGCCGGGACTACCCTCTCCTACGAGCAGTACTTC; cdr3_aa: CATAGTTLSYEQYF
j_call: TRBJ1-1; v_call: TRBV28; clone_size: NA; cdr3_length: 13; d_call: NA; cdr3_nt: TGTGCCAGCCACAGGGTTGCGAACACTGAAGCTTTCTTT; cdr3_aa: CASHRVANTEAFF
j_call: TRBJ1-4; v_call: TRBV2; clone_size: NA; cdr3_length: 11; d_call: NA; cdr3_nt: TGTGCCAGCCGCAGGGGTGAAAAACTGTTTTTT; cdr3_aa: CASRRGEKLFF
j_call: TRBJ1-4; v_call: TRBV7-2; clone_size: few; cdr3_length: 15; d_call: NA; cdr3_nt: TGTGCCAGCAGCTTAGTTCAGGGTTTGAATGAAAAACTGTTTTTT; cdr3_aa: CASSLVQGLNEKLFF
j_call: TRBJ2-5; v_call: TRBV5-5; clone_size: NA; cdr3_length: 14; d_call: NA; cdr3_nt: TGTGCCAGCAGCCTACGGGACACCAGGGAGACCCAGTACTTC; cdr3_aa: CASSLRDTRETQYF
j_call: TRBJ1-6; v_call: TRBV9; clone_size: NA; cdr3_length: 16; d_call: TRBD1; cdr3_nt: TGTGCCAGCAGCGTTACAGGGGGCTCGGATAATTCACCCCTCCACTTT; cdr3_aa: CASSVTGGSDNSPLHF
j_call: TRBJ2-7; v_call: TRBV6-1; clone_size: few; cdr3_length: 15; d_call: NA; cdr3_nt: TGTGCCAGCAGTGAAGACCTAAGGGGCCTCTACGAGCAGTACTTC; cdr3_aa: CASSEDLRGLYEQYF
j_call: TRBJ1-6; v_call: TRBV5-4; clone_size: NA; cdr3_length: 15; d_call: NA; cdr3_nt: TGTGCCAGCAGCCCTTCGGGACTGACCAATTCACCCCTCCACTTT; cdr3_aa: CASSPSGLTNSPLHF
j_call: TRBJ1-1; v_call: TRBV7-2; clone_size: few; cdr3_length: 12; d_call: NA; cdr3_nt: TGTGCCAGCAGCTTTTGGGGCGCTGAAGCTTTCTTT; cdr3_aa: CASSFWGAEAFF
j_call: TRBJ2-7; v_call: TRBV7-6; clone_size: few; cdr3_length: 15; d_call: TRBD2; cdr3_nt: TGTGCCAGCAGCGTTACTAGCGGGGGGGCTTACGAGCAGTACTTC; cdr3_aa: CASSVTSGGAYEQYF
j_call: TRBJ2-5; v_call: TRBV4-2; clone_size: NA; cdr3_length: 16; d_call: NA; cdr3_nt: TGTGCCAGCAGCCAACCTCGTACCGTCGGCCAAGAGACCCAGTACTTC; cdr3_aa: CASSQPRTVGQETQYF
j_call: TRBJ2-7; v_call: TRBV4-1; clone_size: NA; cdr3_length: 16; d_call: NA; cdr3_nt: TGCGCCAGCAGCCAAGATCCCCGACAGGCCGCCTACGAGCAGTACTTC; cdr3_aa: CASSQDPRQAAYEQYF
j_call: TRBJ2-2; v_call: TRBV19; clone_size: NA; cdr3_length: 14; d_call: TRBD2; cdr3_nt: TGTGCCAGTAGGCCGGGACTAGCGGGGGGGGAGCTGTTTTTT; cdr3_aa: CASRPGLAGGELFF
j_call: TRBJ2-6; v_call: TRBV7-6; clone_size: NA; cdr3_length: 14; d_call: NA; cdr3_nt: TGTGCCAGCAGCTCGCGTGGGACAGCCAACGTCCTGACTTTC; cdr3_aa: CASSSRGTANVLTF
j_call: TRBJ2-7; v_call: TRBV28; clone_size: NA; cdr3_length: 13; d_call: TRBD2; cdr3_nt: TGTGCCAGCAGAGCGGGGGGGAGCAACGAGCAGTACTTC; cdr3_aa: CASRAGGSNEQYF
j_call: TRBJ2-1; v_call: TRBV5-5; clone_size: NA; cdr3_length: 14; d_call: NA; cdr3_nt: TGTGCCAGCAGCTTTTTGGGGGCCTCAGATGAGCAGTTCTTC; cdr3_aa: CASSFLGASDEQFF
j_call: TRBJ2-3; v_call: TRBV6-1; clone_size: NA; cdr3_length: 15; d_call: TRBD2; cdr3_nt: TGTGCCAGCAGCGAGCGGGGGGGACGTGCAGATACGCAGTATTTT; cdr3_aa: CASSERGGRADTQYF
j_call: TRBJ2-3; v_call: TRBV5-4; clone_size: few; cdr3_length: 16; d_call: NA; cdr3_nt: TGCGCCAGCAGCCCCTCTCCGGGACAAGCCACAGATACGCAGTATTTT; cdr3_aa: CASSPSPGQATDTQYF
j_call: TRBJ2-7; v_call: TRBV7-9; clone_size: NA; cdr3_length: 15; d_call: NA; cdr3_nt: TGTGCCAGCAGCTTAGCAACTTACAGTGGCTACGAGCAGTACTTC; cdr3_aa: CASSLATYSGYEQYF
j_call: TRBJ1-6; v_call: TRBV4-1; clone_size: NA; cdr3_length: 19; d_call: TRBD1; cdr3_nt: TGCGCCAGCAGCCAGGGGCTGGACAGGGGTGGTTTACGAAATTCACCCCTCCACTTT; cdr3_aa: CASSQGLDRGGLRNSPLHF
j_call: TRBJ2-5; v_call: TRBV6-1; clone_size: NA; cdr3_length: 15; d_call: TRBD1; cdr3_nt: TGTGCCAGCAGCCAGAATCCTGACAGGGAGGAGACCCAGTACTTC; cdr3_aa: CASSQNPDREETQYF
j_call: TRBJ1-1; v_call: TRBV29-1; clone_size: NA; cdr3_length: 12; d_call: TRBD1; cdr3_nt: TGCAGCGATCGGACAGGGAACACTGAAGCTTTCTTT; cdr3_aa: CSDRTGNTEAFF
j_call: TRBJ2-7; v_call: TRBV5-1; clone_size: NA; cdr3_length: 16; d_call: TRBD1; cdr3_nt: TGCGCCAGCAGCACGACCGGGACAGGGGAGGCTTACGAGCGGTACTTC; cdr3_aa: CASSTTGTGEAYERYF
j_call: TRBJ2-2; v_call: TRBV11-3; clone_size: NA; cdr3_length: 16; d_call: TRBD1; cdr3_nt: TGTGCCAGCAGCTTAGAGTCGGACAGGGTTCACGGGGAGCTGTTTTTT; cdr3_aa: CASSLESDRVHGELFF